These 24 T cell receptor beta chains were sequenced from one sample in a study of cytomegalovirus exposure and HLA in healthy donors. Only in-frame clones appear in the TCRdb table, and some are missing; sequencing was by immunoSEQ multiplex PCR. The data hold about 74,000 clones, with approximately 95% observed a single time. Sequencing was carried out using PBMCs. The receptors shown here come from a young man in good health and CMV-seropositive.

This sequence joins TRBV6-5 and TRBJ2-7, with TRBD1 matching over 8 bases. This CDR3 has 16 residues. Germline assignment: CDR1 MNHEY and CDR2 SVGAGI. J lost 1 base, V lost 4 bases, and 9 bases had no gene match. CDR3 sequence reads: CASSSPGGIFSYEQYF. DNA for the CDR3: TGTGCCAGCAGTTCGCCAGGGGGCATTTTTTCCTACGAGCAGTACTTC.

This rearrangement joins TRBV27 to TRBJ2-1; 13 nucleotides agree with TRBD2. The CDR3 length is 14 residues. V gave up 4 bases and J gave up 8 bases; unmatched junction bases: 2. The germline CDR1 and CDR2 sequences are MNHEY and SMNVEV (reference sequence). The CDR3 is CASSWTSGSYEQFF. The CDR3 region has the DNA TGTGCCAGCAGTTGGACTAGCGGGAGCTATGAGCAGTTCTTC.

V gene TRBV5-1 combines with J gene TRBJ2-1, with 11 bases matching TRBD2. CDR1 and CDR2 (germline): SGHRS, YFSETQ. The V segment lost 5 bases and the J segment 8 bases; nucleotides outside the gene matches: 15. This CDR3 is built from 17 residues. This CDR3 reads CASRPRLAGQRDDEQFF. For the CDR3, the DNA is TGCGCCAGCAGGCCGAGACTAGCGGGACAGAGGGACGATGAGCAGTTCTTC.

CDR3 residues: CASSVASDSIYGYTF. The DNA of the CDR3 is TGTGCCAGCAGCGTAGCATCGGACAGCATCTATGGCTACACCTTC. V and J are TRBV9 and TRBJ1-2; tentative D call: TRBD1 (6 bases). Between the trimmed V and J ends, which lost 0 bases and 4 bases, there was a span of 13 bases. The CDR3 loop spans 15 amino acids. Germline CDR1 is SGDLS and CDR2 is YYNGEE.

The chain is built from TRBV6-1 and TRBJ1-4; the match to TRBD1 covers 7 bases. The V segment lost 7 bases and the J segment 6 bases; nucleotides outside the gene matches: 11. Per the germline V gene, CDR1 is MNHNS and CDR2 is SASEGT. This CDR3 is 15 amino acids long. The CDR3 region has the DNA TGTGCCAGCAAGTCTCTGGACAGGTCCTATGAAAAACTGTTTTTT. It specifies CASKSLDRSYEKLFF.

V usage is TRBV28 and J usage is TRBJ1-4; 7 positions match TRBD1. The CDR3 extends over 13 amino acids. The trim removed 2 bases at V and 8 bases at J, leaving 2 bases unmatched. CDR1 is MDHEN and CDR2 is SYDVKM in the germline V gene. The DNA for the CDR3 is TGTGCCAGCAGTTTACAGGGACAGGAAAAACTGTTTTTT. Residues: CASSLQGQEKLFF.

The chain couples TRBV29-1 to TRBJ2-5; TRBD2 might be the D (6 bases). Trimming took off 4 bases at V and 5 bases at J, with 20 bases between the two ends. This CDR3 has 15 amino acids. Germline lookup yields CDR1 SQVTM and CDR2 ANQGSEA. The CDR3 here is CSVGPLAGSGETQYF. The CDR3 nucleotides are TGCAGCGTTGGTCCCCTCGCGGGGAGTGGGGAGACCCAGTACTTC.

This chain links TRBV7-9 with TRBJ2-7; D remains unclear. The CDR3 is 16 amino acids. Germline loops: CDR1 SEHNR, CDR2 FQNEAQ (reference sequence). V gave up 1 base and J gave up 2 bases, with 15 bases separating them. The CDR3 reads CASSLGQATTAYEQYF. The CDR3 DNA follows: TGTGCCAGCAGCTTAGGCCAGGCAACCACCGCCTACGAGCAGTACTTC.

The chain recombines TRBV2 with TRBJ2-7, with D unresolved. This CDR3 has 15 amino acids. V gave up 1 base and J gave up 6 bases, with 16 bases separating them. Germline V CDR1 and CDR2: SNHLY, FYNNEI. In nucleotides, the CDR3 is TGTGCCAGCAGTGAAGGTGGAGCAGCTGTTTTCGAGCAGTACTTC. The encoded protein is CASSEGGAAVFEQYF.

The V gene is TRBV9, the J gene TRBJ2-5; TRBD2 aligns across 10 bases. Trimming removed 0 bases from V and 6 bases from J; junction bases left unmatched: 5. Germline loops: CDR1 SGDLS, CDR2 YYNGEE. The CDR3 has 15 residues. The CDR3 coding sequence is TGTGCCAGCAGCGTAGGCCCAGCGGGAGGGAAGACCCAGTACTTC. Protein sequence: CASSVGPAGGKTQYF.

The rearrangement joins TRBV19 to TRBJ2-1; 12 bases map to TRBD2. The CDR3 sequence is 16 residues long. J gave up 1 base and V 5 bases, and 3 bases lay outside the gene matches. Germline V gives CDR1 LNHDA, CDR2 SQIVND (reference sequence). DNA for the CDR3: TGTGCCAGTAGTTCACTAGCGGGAGGTTCCTACAATGAGCAGTTCTTC. It translates to CASSSLAGGSYNEQFF.

The chain recombines TRBV7-2 with TRBJ1-1; D perhaps matches TRBD1 (6 bases). V gave up 4 bases and J gave up 4 bases, with 13 bases separating them. CDR3 length: 14 residues. The germline gives CDR1 SGHTA, CDR2 FQGNSA. CDR3 loop: CASSSTGLITEAFF. CDR3 DNA sequence: TGTGCCAGCAGCTCCACAGGGCTAATCACTGAAGCTTTCTTT.

This sequence joins TRBV10-3 and TRBJ2-3, with 7 bases lining up with TRBD2. The CDR3 totals 15 residues. V was clipped by 6 bases and J by 4 bases; unmatched bases: 10. Germline CDR1 is ENHRY and CDR2 is SYGVKD. CDR3 sequence reads: CAISDWASGSDTQYF. CDR3 in DNA: TGTGCCATCAGCGATTGGGCTAGCGGCTCAGATACGCAGTATTTT.

The chain is built from TRBV6-1 and TRBJ2-3; 9 bases agree with TRBD2. The CDR3 spans 17 residues. The V segment lost 2 bases and the J segment 4 bases; nucleotides outside the gene matches: 10. From germline, CDR1 is MNHNS and CDR2 SASEGT. The CDR3 coding sequence is TGTGCCAGCAGTGAAAGGGTAGCGGGAGTAGTAGCAGATACGCAGTATTTT. Protein sequence: CASSERVAGVVADTQYF.

The J gene is TRBJ1-2, the V gene TRBV6-6; D gene unclear. The germline V gene encodes CDR1 MNHNY and CDR2 SVGAGI (reference sequence). The V gene lost 0 bases and the J gene lost 8 bases, with 16 bases spanning the gap. There are 15 residues in the CDR3. CDR3 protein: CASSYSSEQTMGYTF. CDR3 in DNA: TGTGCCAGCAGTTACTCCTCCGAGCAAACTATGGGCTACACCTTC.

A single count supports this clone. The chain couples TRBV7-6 to TRBJ1-5; 8 bases line up with TRBD1. The CDR3 runs to 15 residues. Germline V lookup: CDR1 SGHVS, CDR2 FNYEAQ. J was trimmed by 3 bases and V by 5 bases; bases with no gene match: 6. CDR3 bases: TGTGCCAGCAGCATAGGGGACAGGTACAATCAGCCCCAGCATTTT. Translation gives CASSIGDRYNQPQHF.

V and J are TRBV7-2 and TRBJ2-1; 8 bases map to TRBD2. This CDR3 is built from 15 residues. The junction had 9 bases not matched to a gene; V was cut back by 5 bases and J by 6 bases. CDR1 SGHTA and CDR2 FQGNSA come from the germline V gene. CDR3 nucleotides: TGTGCCAGCAGCCCCGAGCCGGGGGGGCCCAATGAGCAGTTCTTC. This encodes CASSPEPGGPNEQFF. Full variable domain (remainder filled in from reference TRBV7-2 and TRBJ2-1): GAGVSQSPSNKVTEKGKDVELRCDPISGHTALYWYRQSLGQGLEFLIYFQGNSAPDKSGLPSDRFSAERTGGSVSTLTIQRTQQEDSAVYLCASSPEPGGPNEQFFGPGTRLTVL.

The chain couples TRBV30 to TRBJ2-7; the D gene is possibly TRBD1 (6 bases). The germline V gene encodes CDR1 GTSNPN and CDR2 SVGIG (reference sequence). CDR3 length equals 13 residues. V was clipped by 0 bases and J by 6 bases, with 12 bases between them. CDR3 in DNA: TGTGCCTGGAGTGTACTAGGGGGTTCCGAGCAGTACTTC. This encodes CAWSVLGGSEQYF.

The chain combines TRBV19 with TRBJ1-4; D is undetermined. The germline V gene encodes CDR1 LNHDA and CDR2 SQIVND (reference sequence). V was trimmed by 7 bases and J by 10 bases, leaving 22 bases between them. The CDR3 consists of 15 residues. The CDR3 DNA sequence: TGTGCCAGTAACCAGGAGACGGGGATAAGGCGAAAACTGTTTTTT. Translating gives CASNQETGIRRKLFF.

The gene calls are TRBV10-3 and TRBJ1-6; 8 bases fit TRBD1. The germline CDR1 and CDR2 sequences are ENHRY and SYGVKD. The J segment lost 8 bases and the V segment lost 6 bases, leaving 3 bases of the junction unmatched. This CDR3 is built from 13 residues. The CDR3 loop is CAIRDRADSPLHF. In DNA form, the CDR3 reads TGTGCCATCAGGGACAGGGCTGATTCACCCCTCCACTTT.

This clone was seen only once. Germline and junction disagree at one end, which may indicate a read error. This sequence joins TRBV10-3 and TRBJ2-1; 8 bases fit TRBD2. This CDR3 spans 12 amino acids. Germline V gene sequence: CDR1 ENHRY, CDR2 SYGVKD. The CDR3 coding sequence is TGTGCCATCGGTGAGCGGGAGAGTGAGCAGTTCTTC. Protein product: CAIGERESEQFF.

This chain joins TRBV2 and TRBJ2-5, with D tentatively TRBD2 (6 bases). Germline V gene sequence: CDR1 SNHLY, CDR2 FYNNEI. The CDR3 consists of 13 residues. Deletions cut 6 bases from V and 3 bases from J, with 11 bases between. The CDR3 protein is CASSAAGKETQYF. DNA for the CDR3: TGTGCCAGCAGCGCCGCGGGGAAAGAGACCCAGTACTTC.

V usage is TRBV30 and J usage is TRBJ1-3; 7 nucleotides match TRBD1. The CDR3 consists of 16 residues. Trimming took 0 bases from V and 2 from J; bases not matched to a gene: 7. In germline, CDR1 is GTSNPN, CDR2 SVGIG (reference sequence). The CDR3 protein is CAWSVKGAGAGNTIYF. CDR3 nucleotide sequence: TGTGCCTGGAGTGTAAAGGGGGCAGGCGCTGGAAACACCATATATTTT.

J is TRBJ2-7 and V is TRBV15; TRBD2 might be the D (6 bases). Germline V gene lookup returns CDR1 LNHNV and CDR2 YYDKDF (reference sequence). CDR3 length: 14 residues. V lost 5 bases to trimming and J lost 2 bases, with 13 bases between them. CDR3 DNA sequence: TGTGCCACCAGCGCGGGACGGGAACCCTACGAGCAGTACTTC. It yields the protein CATSAGREPYEQYF.